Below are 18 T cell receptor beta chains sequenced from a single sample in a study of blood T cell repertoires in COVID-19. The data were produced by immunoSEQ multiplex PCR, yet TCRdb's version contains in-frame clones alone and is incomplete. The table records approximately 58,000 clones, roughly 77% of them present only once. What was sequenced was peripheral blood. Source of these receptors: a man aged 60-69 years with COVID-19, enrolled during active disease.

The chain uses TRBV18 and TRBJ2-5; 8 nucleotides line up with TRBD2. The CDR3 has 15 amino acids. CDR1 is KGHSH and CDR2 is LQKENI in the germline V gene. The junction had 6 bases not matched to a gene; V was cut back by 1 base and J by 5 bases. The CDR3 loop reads CASSPQRGGRETQYF. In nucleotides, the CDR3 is TGTGCCAGCTCACCACAACGGGGGGGCCGTGAGACCCAGTACTTC.

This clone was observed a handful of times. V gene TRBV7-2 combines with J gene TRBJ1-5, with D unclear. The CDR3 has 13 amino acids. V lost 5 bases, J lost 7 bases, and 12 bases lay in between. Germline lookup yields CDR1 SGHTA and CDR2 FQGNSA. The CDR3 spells CASSPTTWQPQHF. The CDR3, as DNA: TGTGCCAGCAGCCCAACTACGTGGCAGCCCCAGCATTTT.

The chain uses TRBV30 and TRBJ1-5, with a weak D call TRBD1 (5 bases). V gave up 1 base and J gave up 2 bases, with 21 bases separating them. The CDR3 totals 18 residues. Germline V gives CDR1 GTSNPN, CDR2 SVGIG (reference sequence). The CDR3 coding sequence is TGTGCCTGGAGTGCCAGACGCCAGGGCCGTGGGGGCAATCAGCCCCAGCATTTT. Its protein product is CAWSARRQGRGGNQPQHF.

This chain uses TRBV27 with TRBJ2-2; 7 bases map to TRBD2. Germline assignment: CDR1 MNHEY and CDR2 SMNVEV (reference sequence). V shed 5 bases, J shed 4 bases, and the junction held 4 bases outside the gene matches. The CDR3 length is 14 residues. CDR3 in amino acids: CASSGSGGTGELFF. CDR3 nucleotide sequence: TGTGCCAGCAGTGGGTCGGGGGGCACCGGGGAGCTGTTTTTT.

The CDR3 DNA reads as TGTGCCAGCAGCTTAACGGGCCCAGGGGATACGAGGGGCTACACCTTC. This encodes CASSLTGPGDTRGYTF. This chain links TRBV7-3 with TRBJ1-2, with D maybe TRBD1 (6 bases). Trimming cost V 0 bases and J 8 bases, with 19 bases left between them. The CDR3 length is 16 residues. Looked up from germline, CDR1 is SGHTA and CDR2 is FQGTGA.

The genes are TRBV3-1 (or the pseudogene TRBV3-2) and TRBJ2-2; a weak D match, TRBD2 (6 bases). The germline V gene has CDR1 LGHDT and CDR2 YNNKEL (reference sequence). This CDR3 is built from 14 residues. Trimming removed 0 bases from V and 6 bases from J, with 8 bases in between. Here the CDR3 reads CASSQEWGAGELFF. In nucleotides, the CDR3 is TGTGCCAGCAGCCAAGAATGGGGGGCCGGGGAGCTGTTTTTT.

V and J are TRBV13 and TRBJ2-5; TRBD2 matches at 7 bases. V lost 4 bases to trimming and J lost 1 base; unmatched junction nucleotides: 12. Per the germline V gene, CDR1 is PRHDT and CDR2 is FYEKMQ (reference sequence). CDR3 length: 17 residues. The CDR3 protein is CASSSPPISGTQETQYF. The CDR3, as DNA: TGTGCCAGCAGCTCCCCCCCGATAAGCGGGACCCAAGAGACCCAGTACTTC.

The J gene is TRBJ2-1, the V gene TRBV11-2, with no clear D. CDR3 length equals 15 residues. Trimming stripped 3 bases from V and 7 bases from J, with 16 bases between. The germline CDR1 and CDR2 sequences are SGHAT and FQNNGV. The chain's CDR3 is CASSFFSSVGNEQFF. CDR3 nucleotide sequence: TGTGCCAGCAGCTTTTTTAGCTCCGTTGGGAATGAGCAGTTCTTC.

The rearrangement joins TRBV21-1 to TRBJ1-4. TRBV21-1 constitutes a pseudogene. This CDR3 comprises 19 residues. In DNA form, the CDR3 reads TGTGCCAGCAGCAAAGTGGAGGCAGGACGCCACCCGGACAATGAAAAACTGTTTTTT. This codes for CASSKVEAGRHPDNEKLFF.

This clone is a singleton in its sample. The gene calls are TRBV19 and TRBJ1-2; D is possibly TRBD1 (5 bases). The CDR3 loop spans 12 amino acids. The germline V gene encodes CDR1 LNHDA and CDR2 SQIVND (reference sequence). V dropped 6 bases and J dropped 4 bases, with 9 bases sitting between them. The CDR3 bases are TGTGCCAGTAGCGGGGGTGGCTATGGCTACACCTTC. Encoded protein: CASSGGGYGYTF.

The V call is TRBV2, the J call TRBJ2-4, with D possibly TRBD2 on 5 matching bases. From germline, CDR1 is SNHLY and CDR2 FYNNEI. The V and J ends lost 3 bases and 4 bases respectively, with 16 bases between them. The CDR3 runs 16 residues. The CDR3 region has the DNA TGTGCCAGCAGTGAGGAAGTAATTGGACTGAAAAACATTCAGTACTTC. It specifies CASSEEVIGLKNIQYF.

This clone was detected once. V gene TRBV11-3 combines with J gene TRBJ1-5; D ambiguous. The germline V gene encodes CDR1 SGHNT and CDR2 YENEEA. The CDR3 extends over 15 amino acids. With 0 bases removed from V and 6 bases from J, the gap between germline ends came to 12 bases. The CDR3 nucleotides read TGTGCCAGCAGCTTAGATAGTGGGCCTTCTCAGCCCCAGCATTTT. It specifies CASSLDSGPSQPQHF.

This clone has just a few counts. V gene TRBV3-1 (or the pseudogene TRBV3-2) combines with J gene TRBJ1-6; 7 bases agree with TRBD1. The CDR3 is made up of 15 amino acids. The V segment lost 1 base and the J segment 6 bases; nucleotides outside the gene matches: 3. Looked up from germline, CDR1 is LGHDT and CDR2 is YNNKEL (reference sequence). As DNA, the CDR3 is TGTGCCAGCAGCCAAGGTGACAGGGCTAATTCACCCCTCCACTTT. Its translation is CASSQGDRANSPLHF.

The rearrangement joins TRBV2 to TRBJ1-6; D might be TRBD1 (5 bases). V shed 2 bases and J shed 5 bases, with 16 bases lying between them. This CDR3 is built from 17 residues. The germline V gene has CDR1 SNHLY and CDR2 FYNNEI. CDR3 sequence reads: CASSENWDRGDNSPLHF. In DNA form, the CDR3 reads TGTGCCAGCAGTGAAAACTGGGATCGGGGGGATAATTCACCCCTCCACTTT.

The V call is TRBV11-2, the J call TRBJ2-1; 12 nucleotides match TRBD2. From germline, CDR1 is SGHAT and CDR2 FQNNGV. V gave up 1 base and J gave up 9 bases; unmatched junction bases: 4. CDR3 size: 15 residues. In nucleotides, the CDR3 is TGTGCCAGCAGCTTAGGACTAGCGGGAGTACGTGAGCAGTTCTTC. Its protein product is CASSLGLAGVREQFF.

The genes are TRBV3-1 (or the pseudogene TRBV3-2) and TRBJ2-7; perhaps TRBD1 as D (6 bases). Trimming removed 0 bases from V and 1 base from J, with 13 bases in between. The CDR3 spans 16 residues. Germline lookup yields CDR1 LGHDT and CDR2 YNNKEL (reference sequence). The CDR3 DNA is TGTGCCAGCAGCCAAGAAGCGACAGGAGGATCCTACGAGCAGTACTTC. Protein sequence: CASSQEATGGSYEQYF.

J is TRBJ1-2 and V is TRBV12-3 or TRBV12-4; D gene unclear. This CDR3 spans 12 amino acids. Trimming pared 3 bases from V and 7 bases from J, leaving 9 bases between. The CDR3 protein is CASSFGTGGYTF. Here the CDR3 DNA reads TGTGCCAGCAGTTTCGGTACCGGTGGCTACACCTTC.

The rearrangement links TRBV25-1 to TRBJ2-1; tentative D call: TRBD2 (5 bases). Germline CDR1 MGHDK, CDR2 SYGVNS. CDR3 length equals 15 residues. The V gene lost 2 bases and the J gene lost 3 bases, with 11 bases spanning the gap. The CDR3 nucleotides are TGTGCCAGCAGTGAACGGCGGGCATACTACAATGAGCAGTTCTTC. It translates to CASSERRAYYNEQFF.